This T cell receptor (beta chain) was profiled in a study of shared clonotypes between healthy human individuals. Repertoires were generated with immunoSEQ multiplex PCR, while TCRdb's copy carries only in-frame clones and drops some. This table has hundreds of thousands of clones, about three quarters appearing once. In the case of this clone: The antigen is unknown. Additional DNA sequences in this sample encode the identical CDR3.

V gave up 4 bases and J gave up 2 bases, with 11 bases separating them. This CDR3 has 14 residues. In germline, CDR1 is SNHLY, CDR2 FYNNEI. Study results and caveats: Non-shared clonotypes had lower generation probabilities than clonotypes shared by all four sorted-subset donors.

The sequence was collected from a woman aged 30 to 39 in good health. The V and J genes are TRBV2 and TRBJ1-1, with TRBD1 as a possible D gene (6 bases). The sequenced material came from memory CD4+ T cells sorted from blood. As to subset: CD45RA-negative fraction. The CDR3 spells CASSGQAGNTEAFF. CDR3 sequence (DNA): TGTGCCAGCAGTGGACAGGCAGGTAACACTGAAGCTTTCTTT.